The subject of this entry is one TCR beta chain. It has no known antigen specificity. No much larger clonotype is one base removed from it; base qualities were not supplied. This sample is drawn from a study of control samples from healthy donors and cancer patients (TCRdb year 2020). Library generation was performed with the immunoSEQ multiplex PCR assay. TCRdb limited this immuneACCESS table to in-frame rearrangements with V and J called. A share of clones is missing; checked studies link under half to unresolved V genes, and the rest is unexplained. The sample table holds some 74,000 clones, of which approximately 90% were seen once. The ten top clones hold 5.7% of the sample. The CDR3 holds 14 amino acids from the cysteine to the phenylalanine. Solely the CDR3 DNA is kept, with 42 bases framed from the first base. The germline V gene (reference sequence) supplies CDR1 SEHNR and CDR2 FQNEAQ. Trimming costs V 7 bases and J 3 bases, and their ends lie 15 bases apart.

The V gene is TRBV7-9 and the J gene is TRBJ1-2; TRBD1 is a weak D gene call, 6 bases matching. Sequencing was done on a sample of blood. This clonotype was sampled from a woman aged 50 to 60 in good health. The CDR3 protein sequence reads: CASTVRGADYGYTF. The DNA is TGTGCCAGCACCGTCCGGGGGGCGGACTATGGCTACACCTTC.